This TCR beta chain comes out of a study of shared clonotypes between healthy human individuals. Clones were read by immunoSEQ multiplex PCR, and TCRdb kept only the in-frame ones, dropping some. Of millions of clones listed, about 95% are singletons. CDR1 MRHNA and CDR2 SNTAGT come from the germline V gene. The CDR3 loop spans 12 amino acids. V was shortened by 2 bases and J by 8 bases, with 6 bases between the two germline ends. The naive CD8 subset, CD45RO-negative cells positively selected for CCR7, excluded terminally differentiated effector memory CD45RA+ cells. This TCR came from a man younger than 30 in good health. Sample: naive CD8+ T cells sorted from blood. The chain uses TRBV6-4 and TRBJ2-2; D is unresolved. As DNA, the CDR3 is TGTGCCAGCAGTGACCCGGGTGGGGAGCTGTTTTTT. It is translated as CASSDPGGELFF.